This TCR beta chain emerged from a study of T cells after posttransplantation cyclophosphamide. About this clone itself: Its antigen remains unknown.

Busulfan-fludarabine conditioning, marrow transplant, and cyclophosphamide on days +3 and +4 were administered. Study-wide results and caveats: Donor-recipient repertoire similarity was low at 1-2 months, rising over year one.

The germline V gene encodes CDR1 MGHRA and CDR2 YSYEKL. Trimming pared 5 bases from V and 4 bases from J, leaving 11 bases between. This CDR3 is built from 14 residues. Sequencing was performed with immunoSEQ multiplex PCR; in TCRdb, only in-frame clones are kept and a portion is missing. Of around 18,000 clones detected, about three quarters appear once; the ten largest clones hold approximately 29%. The sequences come from CD8+ T cells sorted from PBMCs, collected 1,800 to 2,000 days after a stem cell transplant with posttransplant cyclophosphamide. This TCR was recovered from a female patient aged 40-50 years who received an allogeneic stem cell transplant from a related donor, was CMV-positive, and had no GVHD. Some T cells may arise from the graft donor. This chain connects TRBV4-1 to TRBJ2-2; maybe TRBD1 (6 bases). CDR3: CASSYRVGTGELFF. DNA of the CDR3: TGCGCCAGCAGCTACAGGGTTGGCACCGGGGAGCTGTTTTTT.